This T cell receptor beta chain was obtained from a study of T cells in Graves' hyperthyroidism and ophthalmopathy. CDR1 and CDR2 from the germline V gene are SGHTS and YDEGEE. The CDR3 runs 14 residues. The V and J ends lost 6 bases and 6 bases respectively, with 15 bases between them. Study-level points and caveats: Blood also contained most expanded thyroid clonotypes above 0.001.

Those patients with uncontrolled infection, other autoimmune disease, pregnancy or lactation were excluded. The study based diagnoses on clinical symptoms, serum thyroxine and TRAb, thyroid ultrasound and orbital computed tomography. Approximately 10 ml of fresh peripheral blood supplied the PBMCs. TCR beta CDR3 sequences were amplified from RNA transcripts. First-round RT-PCR targeting the TCR CDR3 was performed with the HTBI primer set. TCRdb independently ran MiXCR on the multiplex PCR reads; one entry per CDR3 protein. Of under 400,000 distinct CDR3 sequences in the sample, approximately 16% were seen once. Ten or more counts support this clonotype. The target antigen is unknown.

The source is a woman in her sixties with Graves' ophthalmopathy. This chain links TRBV5-8 with TRBJ2-2; D is unclear. The sample was blood. This CDR3 is CASNRGSPPGELFF. Written as DNA, the CDR3 is TGTGCCAGCAACCGCGGTTCACCACCCGGGGAGCTGTTTTTT.